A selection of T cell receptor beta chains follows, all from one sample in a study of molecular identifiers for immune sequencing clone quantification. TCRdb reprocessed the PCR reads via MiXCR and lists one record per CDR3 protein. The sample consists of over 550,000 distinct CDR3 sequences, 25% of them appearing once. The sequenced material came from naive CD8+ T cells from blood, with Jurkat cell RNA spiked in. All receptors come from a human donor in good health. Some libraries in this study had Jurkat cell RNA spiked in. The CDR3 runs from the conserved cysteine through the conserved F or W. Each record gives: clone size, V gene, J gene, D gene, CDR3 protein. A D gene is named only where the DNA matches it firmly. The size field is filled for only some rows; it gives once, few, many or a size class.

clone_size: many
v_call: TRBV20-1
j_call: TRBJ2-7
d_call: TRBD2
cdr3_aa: CSARGGTSGRWLSYEQYF

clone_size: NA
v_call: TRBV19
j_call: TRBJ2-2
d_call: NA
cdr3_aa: CASYFGELFF

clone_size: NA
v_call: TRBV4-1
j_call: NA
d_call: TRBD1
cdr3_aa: CASRQQGNTDTQHF

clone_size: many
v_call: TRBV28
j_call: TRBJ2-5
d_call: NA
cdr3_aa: CASSLRQVLRETQYF

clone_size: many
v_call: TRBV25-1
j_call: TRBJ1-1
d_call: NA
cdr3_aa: CASKGSTNTEAFF

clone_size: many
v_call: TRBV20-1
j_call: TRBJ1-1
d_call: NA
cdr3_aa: CSASNIAGGLVEAFF

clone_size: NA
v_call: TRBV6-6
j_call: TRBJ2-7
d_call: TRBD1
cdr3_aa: CASSPAFQGAYEQYF

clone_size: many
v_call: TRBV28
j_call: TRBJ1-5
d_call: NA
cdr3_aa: CASTTSGASGQPQHF

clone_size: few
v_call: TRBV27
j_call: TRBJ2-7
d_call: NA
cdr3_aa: CASSTQGRGYEQYF

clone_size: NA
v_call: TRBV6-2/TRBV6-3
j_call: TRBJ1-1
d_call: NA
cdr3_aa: CASSYSRDTLDTEAFF

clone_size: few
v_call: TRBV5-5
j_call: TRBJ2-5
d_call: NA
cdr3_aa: CASSHAVWDMETQYF

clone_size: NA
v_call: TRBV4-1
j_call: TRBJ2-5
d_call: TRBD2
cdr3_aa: CASSQSPAGSDETQYF

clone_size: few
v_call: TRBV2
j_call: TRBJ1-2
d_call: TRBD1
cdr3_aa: CASSGSYRGEDGYTF

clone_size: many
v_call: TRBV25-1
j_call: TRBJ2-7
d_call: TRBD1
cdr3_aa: CASIETGGYEQYF

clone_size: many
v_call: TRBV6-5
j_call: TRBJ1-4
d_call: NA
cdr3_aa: CASSYLGVGEKLFF

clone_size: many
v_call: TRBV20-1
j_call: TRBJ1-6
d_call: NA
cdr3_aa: CSARDDGEAKYNSPLHF

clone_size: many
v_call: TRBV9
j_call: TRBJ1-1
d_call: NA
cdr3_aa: CASSPTQDSNTEAFF

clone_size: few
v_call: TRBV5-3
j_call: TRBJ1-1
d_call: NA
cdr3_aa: CASSSRGRVAEAFF

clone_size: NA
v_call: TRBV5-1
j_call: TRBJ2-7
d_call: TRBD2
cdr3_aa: CASSLASGNEQYF

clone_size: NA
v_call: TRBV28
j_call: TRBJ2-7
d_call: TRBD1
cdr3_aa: CACRPNRDSPYEQYF

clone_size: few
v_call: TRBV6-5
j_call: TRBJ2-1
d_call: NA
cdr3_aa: CASSPWKGSYNEQFF

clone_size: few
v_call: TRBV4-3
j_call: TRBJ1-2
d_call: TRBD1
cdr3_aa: CASSQDKQGIYGYTF

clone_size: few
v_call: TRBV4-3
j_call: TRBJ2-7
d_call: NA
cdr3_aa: CASSPTRGGEQYF

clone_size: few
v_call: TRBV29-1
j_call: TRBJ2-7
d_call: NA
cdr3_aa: CSVGLAKGNYEQYF

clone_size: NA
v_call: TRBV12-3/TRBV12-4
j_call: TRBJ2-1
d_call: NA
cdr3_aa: CASSPLYWGLGEQFF

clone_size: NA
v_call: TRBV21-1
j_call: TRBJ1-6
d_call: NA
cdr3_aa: CASSKGGRRHISPLHF

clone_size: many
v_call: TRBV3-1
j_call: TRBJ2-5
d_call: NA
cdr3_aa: CASSQGARLQETQYF

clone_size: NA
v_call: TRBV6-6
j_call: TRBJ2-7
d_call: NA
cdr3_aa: CASSYPYAASNEQYF

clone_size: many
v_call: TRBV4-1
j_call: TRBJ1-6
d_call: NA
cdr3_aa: CASSKGGDSPLHF

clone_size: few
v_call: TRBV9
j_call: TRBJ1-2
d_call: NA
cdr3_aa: CASSTGTTSIIGYTF

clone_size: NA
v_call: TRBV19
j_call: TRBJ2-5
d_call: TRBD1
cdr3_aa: CASSKGRGLNKETQYF

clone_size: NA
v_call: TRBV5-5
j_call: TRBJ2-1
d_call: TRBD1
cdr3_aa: CASSSVTGPMIVEQFF

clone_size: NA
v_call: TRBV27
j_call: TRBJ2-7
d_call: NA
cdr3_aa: CASSSSGLGGTYEQYF

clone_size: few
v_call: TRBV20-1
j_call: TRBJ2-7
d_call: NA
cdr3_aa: CSARFHLTYEQYF

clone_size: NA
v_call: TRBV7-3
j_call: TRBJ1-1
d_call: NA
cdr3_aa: CASSVKQELDTEAFF

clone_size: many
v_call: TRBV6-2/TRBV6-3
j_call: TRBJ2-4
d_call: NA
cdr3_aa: CASSYIPGLQYF

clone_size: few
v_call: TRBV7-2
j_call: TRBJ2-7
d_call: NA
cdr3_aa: CASSLDGSYPYEQYF

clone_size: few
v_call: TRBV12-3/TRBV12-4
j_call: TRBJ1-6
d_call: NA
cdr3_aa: CASSLWSGGGHRNSPLHF

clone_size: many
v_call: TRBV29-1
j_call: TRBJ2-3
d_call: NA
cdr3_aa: CSVKGWGEATDTQYF

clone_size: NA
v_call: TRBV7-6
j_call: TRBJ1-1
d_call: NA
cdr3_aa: CASSLYMNTEAFF

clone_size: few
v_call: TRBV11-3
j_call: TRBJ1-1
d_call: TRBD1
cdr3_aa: CASSARTGPNTEAFF

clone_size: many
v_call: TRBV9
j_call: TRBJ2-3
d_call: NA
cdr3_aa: CASSVGTVSTDTQYF

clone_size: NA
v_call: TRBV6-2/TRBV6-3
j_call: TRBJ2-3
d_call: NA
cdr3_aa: CASSPGTWGTDTQYF

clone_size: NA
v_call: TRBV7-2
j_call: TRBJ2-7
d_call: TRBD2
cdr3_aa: CASSLMAGDRSYEQYF

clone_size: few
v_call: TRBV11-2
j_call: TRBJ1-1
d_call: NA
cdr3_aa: CASSPAGGESNTEAFF

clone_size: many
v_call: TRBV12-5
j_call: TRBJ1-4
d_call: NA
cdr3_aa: CASGFNSGHIYEKLFF

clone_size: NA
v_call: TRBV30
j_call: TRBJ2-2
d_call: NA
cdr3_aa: CAWRHSNTGELFF

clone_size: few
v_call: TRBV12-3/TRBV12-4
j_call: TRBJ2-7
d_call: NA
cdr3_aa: CASSLVLAAYEQYF

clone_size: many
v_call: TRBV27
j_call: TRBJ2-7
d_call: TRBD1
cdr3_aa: CASSPGGTGEQYF

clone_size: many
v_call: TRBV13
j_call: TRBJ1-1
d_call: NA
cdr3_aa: CASSTEGQRGDTEAFF

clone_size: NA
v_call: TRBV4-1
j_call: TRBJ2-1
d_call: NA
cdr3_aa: CASSRLTYNEQIF

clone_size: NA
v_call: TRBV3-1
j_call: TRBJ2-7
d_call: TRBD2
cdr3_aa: CASSQSFSGEVSYEQYF

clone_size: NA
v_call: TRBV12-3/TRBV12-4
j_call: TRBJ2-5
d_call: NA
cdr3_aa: CASSLRPGETQYF

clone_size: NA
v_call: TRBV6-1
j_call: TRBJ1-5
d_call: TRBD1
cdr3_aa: CASSEASLGGGQPQHF